Listed below are T cell receptor beta chains from one sample, sequenced in a study of cytomegalovirus exposure and HLA in healthy donors. TCRdb keeps only in-frame clones here, not all; method: immunoSEQ multiplex PCR. Altogether about 51,000 clones are present, around 81% being singletons, with the ten largest covering 2.5%. The source material was PBMCs. The origin of the receptors is a boy aged 5-17 years in good health and CMV-seropositive. CDR3s include the opening cysteine and the closing phenylalanine or tryptophan.

j_call: TRBJ2-3; v_call: TRBV10-3; cdr3_aa: CAIGLAGGTDTQYF
j_call: TRBJ1-4; v_call: TRBV6-5; cdr3_aa: CASSYYPMRVSEKLFF
j_call: TRBJ1-2; v_call: TRBV9; cdr3_aa: CASSVQDNNYGYTF
j_call: TRBJ2-1; v_call: TRBV27; cdr3_aa: CASTHRTGPYNEQFF
j_call: TRBJ2-5; v_call: TRBV28; cdr3_aa: CASSLIQGGGETQYF
j_call: TRBJ1-2; v_call: TRBV6-5; cdr3_aa: CASRTGDGYTF
j_call: TRBJ2-2; v_call: TRBV9; cdr3_aa: CASSVVGGEVGELFF
j_call: TRBJ2-6; v_call: TRBV19; cdr3_aa: CASSSTSGANVLTF
j_call: TRBJ2-3; v_call: TRBV9; cdr3_aa: CASSVAVPNADTQYF
j_call: TRBJ1-4; v_call: TRBV5-4; cdr3_aa: CASSVEMGGANEKLFF
j_call: TRBJ1-1; v_call: TRBV6-5; cdr3_aa: CASLGQLNTEAFF
j_call: TRBJ2-7; v_call: TRBV27; cdr3_aa: CASKSGTQVSEQYF
j_call: TRBJ1-2; v_call: TRBV7-9; cdr3_aa: CASRSNTRGHGGYTF
j_call: TRBJ1-1; v_call: TRBV10-1; cdr3_aa: CASSPSSAGNTEAFF
j_call: TRBJ2-2; v_call: TRBV9; cdr3_aa: CASNDYSRGGTGITGELFF
j_call: TRBJ1-1; v_call: TRBV7-2; cdr3_aa: CASSPRGGNTEAFF
j_call: TRBJ2-3; v_call: TRBV7-2; cdr3_aa: CASSLGAPANTQYF
j_call: -; v_call: TRBV6-4; cdr3_aa: CARGTIRGRADEQYF
j_call: TRBJ1-1; v_call: TRBV7-2; cdr3_aa: CASSLLRNPPAFF
j_call: TRBJ2-3; v_call: TRBV7-9; cdr3_aa: CASSLGRGGAGDTQYF
j_call: TRBJ1-2; v_call: TRBV5-4; cdr3_aa: CASSGGQSPDGYTF
j_call: TRBJ2-3; v_call: TRBV6-5; cdr3_aa: CASSYGGAGTDTQYF
j_call: TRBJ1-2; v_call: TRBV7-9; cdr3_aa: CASSLVVGTAEYGYTF
j_call: TRBJ1-2; v_call: TRBV7-9; cdr3_aa: CASSLGAGGYTF
j_call: TRBJ2-7; v_call: TRBV11-2; cdr3_aa: CASSLSLSYEQYF
j_call: TRBJ2-5; v_call: TRBV21-1; cdr3_aa: CASSDPGTGGTQYQETQYF
j_call: TRBJ2-1; v_call: TRBV5-5; cdr3_aa: CASSPRLGAVNEQFF
j_call: TRBJ2-7; v_call: TRBV9; cdr3_aa: CASSVGRGNSYEQYF
j_call: TRBJ2-1; v_call: TRBV15; cdr3_aa: CATSRDPTGLYNEQFF
j_call: -; v_call: TRBV7-9; cdr3_aa: CASSLGDSFSHEQYF
j_call: TRBJ1-6; v_call: TRBV19; cdr3_aa: CASSISRDRNSPLHF
j_call: TRBJ2-2; v_call: TRBV7-9; cdr3_aa: CASSSHATALNTGELFF
j_call: TRBJ1-4; v_call: TRBV11-2; cdr3_aa: CASSPFWRTNEKLFF
j_call: TRBJ2-7; v_call: TRBV5-1; cdr3_aa: CASSSLAGDSYEQYF
j_call: TRBJ2-1; v_call: TRBV4-1; cdr3_aa: CASSQGGQATYNEQFF
j_call: TRBJ1-5; v_call: TRBV4-1; cdr3_aa: CASSQGPTGDNQPQHF
j_call: TRBJ1-2; v_call: TRBV4-1; cdr3_aa: CASSPGGGNGCTF
j_call: TRBJ2-3; v_call: TRBV5-1; cdr3_aa: CASSSTSPNTDTQYF
j_call: TRBJ1-1; v_call: TRBV4-1; cdr3_aa: CASSQGLLWTEAFF
j_call: TRBJ2-3; v_call: TRBV9; cdr3_aa: CASSVWDSPIYTDTQYF
j_call: TRBJ2-7; v_call: TRBV19; cdr3_aa: CASNGARDEQYF
j_call: TRBJ2-7; v_call: TRBV5-4; cdr3_aa: CASSLWGGWEQYF
j_call: -; v_call: TRBV2; cdr3_aa: CASSISQSYEQYF
j_call: TRBJ1-2; v_call: TRBV29-1; cdr3_aa: CSVAPGGMGYTF
j_call: TRBJ2-7; v_call: TRBV7-9; cdr3_aa: CASSLGQFYEQYF
j_call: TRBJ1-3; v_call: TRBV7-9; cdr3_aa: CSSSLYEVGNTIYF
j_call: TRBJ2-1; v_call: TRBV5-6; cdr3_aa: CASSPDRHEQFF
j_call: TRBJ1-4; v_call: TRBV2; cdr3_aa: CASTLDATNEKLFF
j_call: TRBJ1-2; v_call: TRBV14; cdr3_aa: CASSRSRVSGYTF
j_call: TRBJ2-1; v_call: TRBV7-9; cdr3_aa: CASSLGSGLDLVKQFF
j_call: TRBJ2-7; v_call: TRBV6-1; cdr3_aa: CASDGQGIGEQYF
j_call: TRBJ1-2; v_call: TRBV18; cdr3_aa: CASSPGTGDDGYGYTF
j_call: TRBJ2-2; v_call: TRBV11-3; cdr3_aa: CASSWRGGAATGELFF
j_call: TRBJ2-1; v_call: TRBV5-4; cdr3_aa: CASSGTTNWAGGLFF
j_call: TRBJ2-7; v_call: TRBV5-6; cdr3_aa: CASSSQGHLYEQYF